The 7 T cell receptor beta chains below all came from one sample that was sequenced in a study of CD8+ T cells in alopecia areata. The treatment was: oral pan-JAK inhibitor, 5-10 mg twice daily. Extraction and reverse transcription of RNA yielded cDNA as the sequencing template. Assay: immunoSEQ multiplex PCR; the TCRdb copy retains only in-frame clones and omits some. The data hold about 280,000 clones, with roughly 64% observed a single time. The source was CD4+ T cells sorted from blood, collected at week 24, from a patient treated with tofacitinib. The receptors were gathered from a human donor with alopecia areata.

This clone appeared once. DNA for the CDR3: TGTGCCAGCAGTGAATCGTCCACTACTGAAGCTTTCTTT. It translates to CASSESSTTEAFF. The chain is built from TRBV6-1 and TRBJ1-1, with D uncertain. Germline assignment: CDR1 MNHNS and CDR2 SASEGT. The CDR3 totals 13 residues. V was shortened by 2 bases and J by 5 bases, with 9 bases between the two germline ends.

The rearrangement links TRBV7-2 to TRBJ2-3; maybe TRBD2 (7 bases). Per the germline V gene, CDR1 is SGHTA and CDR2 is FQGNSA. V gave up 0 bases and J gave up 1 base, with 14 bases separating them. The CDR3 contains 17 residues. The CDR3 sequence: CASSLALGAGGTDTQYF. CDR3 nucleotide sequence: TGTGCCAGCAGCTTAGCTCTGGGGGCGGGAGGCACAGATACGCAGTATTTT.

This sequence joins TRBV29-1 and TRBJ2-7; D tentatively fits TRBD1 or TRBD2 (5 bases each). The CDR3 has 11 amino acids. With 4 bases removed from V and 10 bases from J, the gap between germline ends came to 14 bases. Germline CDR1 SQVTM, CDR2 ANQGSEA. The DNA for the CDR3 is TGCAGCGTTGGTACTTGGGGGATCCAGTACTTC. It encodes CSVGTWGIQYF.

This clone came up once. The rearrangement joins TRBV4-1 to TRBJ2-7; unclear D gene. Trimming stripped 1 base from V and 3 bases from J, with 13 bases between. The germline V gene encodes CDR1 MGHRA and CDR2 YSYEKL. CDR3 length: 15 residues. CDR3 DNA sequence: TGCGCCAGCAGCCAAGTCCTTAACAGAGACTACGAGCAGTACTTC. It specifies CASSQVLNRDYEQYF.

The chain joins TRBV29-1 to TRBJ1-3; 10 bases fit TRBD1. This CDR3 is 15 amino acids long. V was pared by 6 bases and J by 2 bases, with 7 bases of the junction left unmatched. Germline assignment: CDR1 SQVTM and CDR2 ANQGSEA. The CDR3 sequence is CSVASGTGAGNTIYF. DNA of the CDR3: TGCAGCGTGGCATCCGGGACAGGGGCTGGAAACACCATATATTTT.

This clone was counted a single time. This chain uses TRBV30 with TRBJ1-6; a weak D match, TRBD1 (6 bases). This CDR3 is 14 amino acids long. Germline CDR1 reads GTSNPN; CDR2 reads SVGIG (reference sequence). V was clipped by 0 bases and J by 7 bases, with 10 bases between them. The chain's CDR3 is CAWSVVRGNSPLHF. The CDR3 nucleotides are TGTGCCTGGAGTGTAGTCAGGGGCAATTCACCCCTCCACTTT.

This clone has a count of ten or more. Other DNA sequences in the same sample also yield this CDR3. The J gene is TRBJ2-5, the V gene TRBV7-2, with D hard to call. Germline lookup yields CDR1 SGHTA and CDR2 FQGNSA. The V end was cut by 4 bases, the J end by 1 base, with 1 base between. The CDR3 is 11 residues long. In nucleotides, the CDR3 is TGTGCCAGCAGCTCCCAAGAGACCCAGTACTTC. This gives the protein CASSSQETQYF.